Shown below are 29 T cell receptor beta chains from a single sample sequenced in a study of Graves' ophthalmopathy and Graves' hyperthyroidism (dated by TCRdb to 2016 to 2019). Sequencing was carried out with an Illumina HiSeq 2000. TCR beta CDR3 regions were amplified from RNA transcripts for repertoire sequencing. The first round of RT-PCR was done with HTBI primers and the Qiagen OneStep RT-PCR kit, and was followed by a second round of multiplex PCR, then size selection and purification. TCRdb reworked the public reads: Q25 trimming with fastp, MiXCR clone assembly, productive beta chains retained. Entries are consolidated by CDR3 protein sequence, retaining the most common genes and DNA. Within this sample are 200,000 to 300,000 distinct CDR3 sequences, with around 45% of them counted one time only. The ten largest clones add up to about 45% of the sample. Source material: peripheral blood. The receptors originated from an adult man with Graves' ophthalmopathy.

The genes are TRBV19 and TRBJ2-7; maybe TRBD2 (5 bases). Per the germline V gene, CDR1 is LNHDA and CDR2 is SQIVND (reference sequence). The CDR3 is 14 residues long. Trimming cost V 5 bases and J 2 bases, with 13 bases left between them. The CDR3 loop is CASSGGLFTYEQYF. CDR3 nucleotide sequence: TGTGCCAGTAGTGGAGGACTTTTTACCTACGAGCAGTACTTC.

This clonotype was counted ten times or more. The genes are TRBV15 and TRBJ2-7; TRBD1 agrees at 8 bases. V gave up 6 bases and J gave up 3 bases; unmatched junction bases: 1. Per germline, CDR1 LNHNV and CDR2 YYDKDF (reference sequence). This CDR3 contains 12 residues. The CDR3 loop reads CATRGTGYEQYF. CDR3 DNA sequence: TGTGCCACCAGGGGGACAGGCTACGAGCAGTACTTC. The variable domain in full, completed from reference TRBV15 and TRBJ2-7, reads DAMVIQNPRYQVTQFGKPVTLSCSQTLNHNVMYWYQQKSSQAPKLLFHYYDKDFNNEADTPDNFQSRRPNTSFCFLDIRSPGLGDTAMYLCATRGTGYEQYFGPGTRLTVT.

The chain recombines TRBV5-8 with TRBJ1-2; D is ambiguous. CDR3 size: 14 residues. Trimming left V 1 base short and J 4 bases short, with 11 bases between. Germline CDR1 SGHTS, CDR2 YDEGEE. The CDR3 loop is CASSLQSEPYGYTF. The CDR3 DNA reads TGTGCCAGCAGCTTGCAGTCGGAACCCTATGGCTACACCTTC.

The V and J genes are TRBV6-1 and TRBJ1-1; D remains ambiguous. Germline values: CDR1 MNHNS, CDR2 SASEGT. Trimming took 2 bases from V and 5 from J, leaving 6 bases between them. This CDR3 has 12 residues. Written as DNA, the CDR3 is TGTGCCAGCAGTGAACTCAGGACTGAAGCTTTCTTT. Its protein is CASSELRTEAFF.

This clonotype showed up many times. As DNA, the CDR3 is TGTGCCAGCAGTCGTCGACTAGCGGGACAAGAGACCCAGTACTTC. It is translated as CASSRRLAGQETQYF. The chain recombines TRBV14 with TRBJ2-5; 11 bases fit TRBD2. The CDR3 is 15 residues long. Trimming at V came to 6 bases and at J to 2 bases, leaving 5 bases not matched to a gene. CDR1 and CDR2 from the germline V gene are SGHDN and FVKESK.

CDR3 DNA sequence: TGTGCCAGCAGCCAAGTCCCAGGGCTTGTCTATGGCTACACCTTC. Its translation is CASSQVPGLVYGYTF. The rearrangement uses TRBV3-1 and TRBJ1-2; TRBD1 might be the D (5 bases). The CDR3 extends over 15 amino acids. With 1 base removed from V and 4 bases from J, the gap between germline ends came to 13 bases. Germline-derived CDR1 and CDR2 are LGHDT and YNNKEL (reference sequence).

The chain is built from TRBV2 and TRBJ1-2, with D perhaps matching TRBD1 (6 bases). V was pared by 6 bases and J by 5 bases, with 19 bases between. This CDR3 has 15 amino acids. CDR1 is SNHLY, CDR2 FYNNEI, per germline. The CDR3 DNA sequence: TGTGCCAGCAGCGGAGGGGGGACGTACGGGTATGGCTACACCTTC. Amino acid sequence: CASSGGGTYGYGYTF.

This rearrangement joins TRBV15 to TRBJ1-2; a possible D gene is TRBD1 (5 bases). Trimming left V 10 bases short and J 3 bases short, with 24 bases between. This CDR3 spans 16 amino acids. Germline V gene sequence: CDR1 LNHNV, CDR2 YYDKDF (reference sequence). CDR3 amino acids: CASGRGRGVGDYGYTF. CDR3 coding DNA: TGTGCCAGCGGGAGGGGAAGGGGAGTGGGAGACTATGGCTACACCTTC.

V gene TRBV12-3 or TRBV12-4 combines with J gene TRBJ1-4; 11 nucleotides match TRBD1. The CDR3 is 15 amino acids. The trim removed 6 bases at V and 7 bases at J, leaving 7 bases unmatched. CDR3 bases: TGTGCCAGCAGCCAAGGGGGGACAGGGGGTGAAAAACTGTTTTTT. Translating it yields CASSQGGTGGEKLFF.

The chain is built from TRBV20-1 and TRBJ2-7; D is possibly TRBD1 (6 bases). V lost 3 bases and J lost 3, with 15 bases in between. Germline V gene data show CDR1 as DFQATT and CDR2 as SNEGSKA (reference sequence). The CDR3 sequence is 14 residues long. CDR3 sequence (DNA): TGCAGTGCTAGGACCGGGACAAGGTTCTACGAGCAGTACTTC. Translating it yields CSARTGTRFYEQYF.

The genes are TRBV5-4 and TRBJ1-2; 12 bases agree with TRBD1. CDR3 size: 17 residues. CDR1 is SGHNT and CDR2 is YYREEE in the germline V gene (reference sequence). V shed 5 bases, J shed 0 bases, and the junction held 8 bases outside the gene matches. CDR3 loop: CASRFGTGGASNYGYTF. CDR3 nucleotide sequence: TGTGCCAGCAGGTTCGGGACAGGGGGCGCCTCTAACTATGGCTACACCTTC.

This clonotype was recorded many times. The chain joins TRBV7-2 to TRBJ2-7; D is ambiguous. CDR1 SGHTA and CDR2 FQGNSA come from the germline V gene. There are 13 residues in the CDR3. Trimming took off 0 bases at V and 2 bases at J, with 5 bases between the two ends. The chain's CDR3 is CASSLAGTYEQYF. In nucleotides, the CDR3 is TGTGCCAGCAGCTTAGCGGGGACCTACGAGCAGTACTTC.

This clonotype was seen only a few times. The chain is built from TRBV9 and TRBJ1-1; weak D call: TRBD1 (5 bases). The CDR3 runs 14 residues. Trimming took off 4 bases at V and 3 bases at J, with 13 bases between the two ends. CDR1 SGDLS and CDR2 YYNGEE come from the germline V gene. The CDR3 coding sequence is TGTGCCAGCAGCCCAGGGATGGCGGACACTGAAGCTTTCTTT. It codes for CASSPGMADTEAFF. The full variable domain, its missing parts supplied by reference TRBV9 and TRBJ1-1, is DSGVTQTPKHLITATGQRVTLRCSPRSGDLSVYWYQQSLDQGLQFLIQYYNGEERAKGNILERFSAQQFPDLHSELNLSSLELGDSALYFCASSPGMADTEAFFGQGTRLTVV.

The J gene is TRBJ1-5, the V gene TRBV6-5; weak D call: TRBD1 (6 bases). CDR3 length: 14 residues. Per the germline V gene, CDR1 is MNHEY and CDR2 is SVGAGI. V gave up 2 bases and J gave up 5 bases, with 10 bases separating them. In DNA, the CDR3 is TGTGCCAGCAGTTACGGGGCAGGGGATCAGCCCCAGCATTTT. Translated: CASSYGAGDQPQHF.

V gene TRBV5-4 combines with J gene TRBJ1-3; D not resolved. V lost 3 bases and J lost 4, with 14 bases in between. The CDR3 contains 15 residues. Germline V CDR1 and CDR2: SGHNT, YYREEE (reference sequence). In DNA, the CDR3 is TGTGCCAGCAGCTCAGCAGGCGAAATCGGAAACACCATATATTTT. Its protein is CASSSAGEIGNTIYF.

The J gene is TRBJ1-5, the V gene TRBV7-2; possible D gene TRBD1, 5 bases. The CDR3 consists of 12 residues. From germline, CDR1 is SGHTA and CDR2 FQGNSA. V gave up 2 bases and J gave up 11 bases, with 10 bases separating them. The chain's CDR3 is CASSLLAGAQHF. CDR3 DNA sequence: TGTGCCAGCAGCTTACTAGCGGGGGCCCAGCATTTT.

V is TRBV19 and J is TRBJ2-5, with TRBD1 matching 10 bases. V was pared by 4 bases and J by 4 bases, with 3 bases of the junction left unmatched. The CDR3 extends over 14 amino acids. Germline CDR1 LNHDA, CDR2 SQIVND (reference sequence). The CDR3 nucleotides are TGTGCCAGTAGTAACCGGGACAGGGGAGAGACCCAGTACTTC. Its translation: CASSNRDRGETQYF. The full variable domain, in which reference TRBV19 and TRBJ2-5 provide the parts outside the CDR3, is DGGITQSPKYLFRKEGQNVTLSCEQNLNHDAMYWYRQDPGQGLRLIYYSQIVNDFQKGDIAEGYSVSREKKESFPLTVTSAQKNPTAFYLCASSNRDRGETQYFGPGTRLLVL.

The J gene is TRBJ2-2, the V gene TRBV29-1; tentative D call: TRBD2 (5 bases). Germline loops: CDR1 SQVTM, CDR2 ANQGSEA. The CDR3 has 13 residues. V lost 6 bases, J lost 4 bases, and 12 bases lay in between. The CDR3: CSVSGISTGELFF. The CDR3 DNA follows: TGCAGCGTGTCCGGGATCAGCACCGGGGAGCTGTTTTTT.

This clonotype was counted ten times or more. The chain couples TRBV25-1 to TRBJ1-2; D is possibly TRBD1 (6 bases). With 5 bases removed from V and 3 bases from J, the gap between germline ends came to 10 bases. Germline CDR1 MGHDK, CDR2 SYGVNS. CDR3 length: 13 amino acids. CDR3 amino acids: CASSYRADYGYTF. The DNA of the CDR3 is TGTGCCAGCAGTTACAGGGCCGACTATGGCTACACCTTC.

V usage is TRBV12-3 or TRBV12-4 and J usage is TRBJ2-5, with 13 bases lining up with TRBD2. TRBJ2-1 matches the DNA end more closely, so the J call is doubtful. This CDR3 comprises 15 residues. The CDR3: CASSLETSGRNEQFF. CDR3 in DNA: TGTGCCAGCAGTTTAGAGACTAGCGGGAGGAATGAGCAGTTCTTC.

This chain joins TRBV5-8 and TRBJ2-7; TRBD2 agrees at 9 bases. Unmatched junction bases numbered 9, after V lost 2 bases and J lost 6 bases. CDR3 length equals 15 residues. Germline values: CDR1 SGHTS, CDR2 YDEGEE. CDR3 nucleotides: TGTGCCAGCAGCTTAGTAGCCCGAGCGGGGGGCGAGCAGTACTTC. As protein: CASSLVARAGGEQYF.

This sequence joins TRBV7-3 and TRBJ2-7; D is undetermined. The germline CDR1 and CDR2 sequences are SGHTA and FQGTGA. The CDR3 loop spans 14 amino acids. The V end was cut by 3 bases, the J end by 3 bases, with 12 bases between. The CDR3 nucleotides read TGTGCCAGCAGCTTGAGTTCACAGAACTACGAGCAGTACTTC. Its protein is CASSLSSQNYEQYF.

The chain joins TRBV10-2 to TRBJ2-5; 7 positions match TRBD2. CDR3 length equals 14 residues. The germline V gene has CDR1 WSHSY and CDR2 SAAADI. The CDR3 region has the DNA TGCAGCGTGGGCGGGCAGCGGGGCGGAGAGACCCAGTACTTC. It is translated as CSVGGQRGGETQYF.

The genes are TRBV5-1 and TRBJ2-7; D ambiguous. The germline V gene has CDR1 SGHRS and CDR2 YFSETQ. V dropped 2 bases and J dropped 2 bases, with 8 bases sitting between them. The CDR3 totals 13 residues. In DNA form, the CDR3 reads TGCGCCAGCAGCTTCGGCGGACCCTACGAGCAGTACTTC. It specifies CASSFGGPYEQYF.

This clonotype was detected a few times. The chain combines TRBV6-5 with TRBJ2-7, with 10 bases matching TRBD2. V shed 6 bases, J shed 4 bases, and the junction held 0 bases outside the gene matches. Germline V gene lookup returns CDR1 MNHEY and CDR2 SVGAGI. This CDR3 is 12 amino acids long. CDR3: CASRTSGYEQYF. The CDR3 DNA follows: TGTGCCAGCAGGACTAGCGGGTACGAGCAGTACTTC.

This clonotype was counted many times. The chain couples TRBV7-9 to TRBJ1-3; D remains unclear. V dropped 1 base and J dropped 2 bases, with 9 bases sitting between them. The CDR3 is 15 amino acids. The germline CDR1 and CDR2 sequences are SEHNR and FQNEAQ (reference sequence). For the CDR3, the DNA is TGTGCCAGCAGCTTAGGAGGAGTCCCTGGAAACACCATATATTTT. It codes for CASSLGGVPGNTIYF.

V usage is TRBV7-2 and J usage is TRBJ1-3; D ambiguous. Germline CDR1 SGHTA, CDR2 FQGNSA. Between the trimmed V and J ends, which lost 0 bases and 6 bases, there was a span of 9 bases. The CDR3 covers 14 residues. As DNA, the CDR3 is TGTGCCAGCAGCTTAGCAAGAGGCGAAAACACCATATATTTT. As protein: CASSLARGENTIYF.

The chain uses TRBV19 and TRBJ1-1, with D perhaps matching TRBD1 (6 bases). Germline CDR1 and CDR2: LNHDA and SQIVND (reference sequence). The length of the CDR3 is 13 residues. Deletions cut 5 bases from V and 4 bases from J, with 11 bases between. CDR3 nucleotides: TGTGCCAGTAGTGAAGGGGGGCCCACTGAAGCTTTCTTT. Residues: CASSEGGPTEAFF.

The chain is built from TRBV28 and TRBJ2-5, with 7 bases aligning to TRBD1. V lost 7 bases and J lost 3; bases outside the gene matches: 2. This CDR3 contains 12 residues. Germline lookup yields CDR1 MDHEN and CDR2 SYDVKM. The CDR3 loop reads CASTTGEETQYF. In DNA form, the CDR3 reads TGTGCCAGCACTACAGGGGAAGAGACCCAGTACTTC.